Each of the 12 T cell receptor beta chains below was sequenced from the same sample in a study of blood T cells in healthy people across ages. Next came a second PCR, run for roughly 7 to 12 cycles, which used a sample-barcoded 5' primer along with a J-beta primer mix. TCRdb reprocessed the 5' RACE reads via MiXCR and lists one record per CDR3 protein. This table has 450,000 to 600,000 distinct CDR3 sequences, about 25% appearing once. The same sample was also used in a study of T cells of mothers and their children.

Sequencing input: blood. The source is a boy younger than 10 in good health.

The table lists this clonotype with a few counts. The rearrangement uses TRBV3-1 and TRBJ2-4; 14 bases map to TRBD2. V lost 4 bases to trimming and J lost 13 bases; unmatched junction nucleotides: 9. In germline, CDR1 is LGHDT, CDR2 YNNKEL (reference sequence). This CDR3 has 15 amino acids. This CDR3 reads CASSPTSGRAQAQYF. The CDR3 bases are TGTGCCAGCAGCCCGACTAGCGGGAGGGCCCAAGCGCAGTACTTC.

This chain links TRBV14 with TRBJ2-5, with a possible D match to TRBD1 (5 bases). Germline CDR1 SGHDN, CDR2 FVKESK. Trimming took 2 bases from V and 2 from J, leaving 9 bases between them. CDR3 length: 14 amino acids. As DNA, the CDR3 is TGTGCCAGCAGCCAAATACAGGCGCAAGAGACCCAGTACTTC. Its translation: CASSQIQAQETQYF.

The rearrangement joins TRBV28 to TRBJ2-2; the D call may be TRBD1 or TRBD2 (5 bases each). The CDR3 spans 16 residues. The V and J ends lost 6 bases and 1 base respectively, with 15 bases between them. Germline assignment: CDR1 MDHEN and CDR2 SYDVKM. CDR3 protein: CASSHDPGGNTGELFF. CDR3 nucleotides: TGTGCCAGCAGCCATGACCCTGGGGGGAACACCGGGGAGCTGTTTTTT.

A few counts support this clonotype. The chain combines TRBV5-1 with TRBJ2-3; 7 bases fit TRBD2. Germline V gene sequence: CDR1 SGHRS, CDR2 YFSETQ. This CDR3 is 16 amino acids long. Trimming at V came to 7 bases and at J to 0 bases, leaving 11 bases not matched to a gene. CDR3 region: CASYRTFSGSTDTQYF. CDR3 nucleotides: TGCGCCAGCTACCGTACGTTTAGCGGGAGCACAGATACGCAGTATTTT.

A note on this clonotype: Mismatch with germline at one junction end may stem from a read error. V gene TRBV6-1 combines with J gene TRBJ2-3, with a weak D call TRBD1 (5 bases). This CDR3 comprises 13 residues. Per germline, CDR1 MNHNS and CDR2 SASEGT. CDR3 sequence reads: CAGRPARGLTQYF. CDR3 nucleotides: TGTGCCGGCAGACCCGCTAGGGGCCTTACGCAGTATTTT.

The V and J genes are TRBV3-1 and TRBJ2-7; D possibly corresponds to TRBD1 (5 bases). The CDR3 sequence is 14 residues long. Germline V gene data show CDR1 as LGHDT and CDR2 as YNNKEL (reference sequence). With 3 bases removed from V and 3 bases from J, the gap between germline ends came to 12 bases. CDR3 sequence reads: CASSHRQGYYEQYF. CDR3 sequence (DNA): TGTGCCAGCAGCCATCGGCAGGGCTACTACGAGCAGTACTTC.

V gene TRBV6-5 combines with J gene TRBJ2-7, with D uncertain. Germline V gene lookup returns CDR1 MNHEY and CDR2 SVGAGI. V was clipped by 6 bases and J by 3 bases, with 15 bases between them. CDR3 length: 14 residues. Written as DNA, the CDR3 is TGTGCCAGCAGCCCGACTGAGGCCCACTACGAGCAGTACTTC. It yields the protein CASSPTEAHYEQYF.

This clonotype was seen only a few times. The genes are TRBV5-1 and TRBJ1-1; D is perhaps TRBD1 (5 bases). V dropped 3 bases and J dropped 5 bases, with 11 bases sitting between them. CDR3 length: 13 amino acids. The germline V gene encodes CDR1 SGHRS and CDR2 YFSETQ. Written as DNA, the CDR3 is TGCGCCAGCAGCTCCAGGGTAGGGACTGAAGCTTTCTTT. It encodes CASSSRVGTEAFF. Together with reference TRBV5-1 and TRBJ1-1, the CDR3 gives the full variable domain: KAGVTQTPRYLIKTRGQQVTLSCSPISGHRSVSWYQQTPGQGLQFLFEYFSETQRNKGNFPGRFSGRQFSNSRSEMNVSTLELGDSALYLCASSSRVGTEAFFGQGTRLTVV.

The rearrangement links TRBV2 to TRBJ1-1; D is unclear. Germline CDR1 SNHLY, CDR2 FYNNEI. This CDR3 spans 15 amino acids. Trimming took off 11 bases at V and 4 bases at J, with 23 bases between the two ends. CDR3 in DNA: TGTGCCCGAATGGATGCGGGGAGGGAGAGCACTGAAGCTTTCTTT. It specifies CARMDAGRESTEAFF.

The V and J genes are TRBV29-1 and TRBJ2-2, with D unresolved. Looked up from germline, CDR1 is SQVTM and CDR2 is ANQGSEA. The CDR3 length is 13 residues. V lost 2 bases and J 6 bases, leaving 10 bases between the germline ends. The CDR3 loop reads CSVEFGVPGELFF. The CDR3 bases are TGCAGCGTTGAATTTGGGGTTCCCGGGGAGCTGTTTTTT.

The rearrangement joins TRBV19 to TRBJ1-4; D gene ambiguous. CDR3 length: 16 amino acids. V was shortened by 3 bases and J by 1 base, with 12 bases between the two germline ends. Germline CDR1 is LNHDA and CDR2 is SQIVND (reference sequence). The CDR3 region is CASSIFPSGTNEKLFF. The DNA of the CDR3 is TGTGCCAGTAGTATCTTCCCCAGTGGAACTAATGAAAAACTGTTTTTT. The entire variable domain, with the rest obtained from reference TRBV19 and TRBJ1-4, is as follows: DGGITQSPKYLFRKEGQNVTLSCEQNLNHDAMYWYRQDPGQGLRLIYYSQIVNDFQKGDIAEGYSVSREKKESFPLTVTSAQKNPTAFYLCASSIFPSGTNEKLFFGSGTQLSVL.

This clonotype has a handful of counts. The chain couples TRBV7-9 to TRBJ2-7; a weak D match, TRBD2 (5 bases). The J call is in doubt because the DNA end fits TRBJ2-5 better. The CDR3 is 12 residues long. Germline values: CDR1 SEHNR, CDR2 FQNEAQ (reference sequence). Written as DNA, the CDR3 is TGTGCCAGCACGGGATTTCAAGAGACCCAGTACTTC. Translation: CASTGFQETQYF.